A single sample gave rise to the 9 T cell receptor beta chains below, sequenced in a study of OX40 agonist ivuxolimab in advanced cancers. Profiled with immunoSEQ multiplex PCR; TCRdb holds only in-frame clones, not every one. The sample includes under 85,000 clones, over 90% of them seen just once. This material consisted of CD4+ or CD8+ T cells sorted from blood, taken in a trial of the OX40 agonist ivuxolimab. These receptor sequences come from an adult with an advanced solid tumor such as melanoma, head and neck, liver or kidney cancer.

This chain uses TRBV7-2 with TRBJ2-7; 12 positions match TRBD2. CDR3 length: 15 residues. V gave up 5 bases and J gave up 1 base; unmatched junction bases: 3. The V gene's germline CDR1 is SGHTA and CDR2 FQGNSA. This CDR3 is CASSAGTSGSYEQYF. CDR3 DNA sequence: TGTGCCAGCAGCGCGGGGACTAGCGGGTCCTACGAGCAGTACTTC.

This chain connects TRBV6-5 to TRBJ1-1; weak D call: TRBD1 (5 bases). V was pared by 5 bases and J by 2 bases, with 15 bases between. The CDR3 covers 15 residues. Per germline, CDR1 MNHEY and CDR2 SVGAGI. The CDR3 is CASSGGHPPNTEAFF. The CDR3 DNA is TGTGCCAGCAGTGGGGGTCACCCACCAAACACTGAAGCTTTCTTT.

The chain links TRBV5-3 to TRBJ2-7; D gene unclear. TRBV5-3 is an ORF; its function is uncertain. This CDR3 is 14 amino acids long. V lost 6 bases to trimming and J lost 1 base, with 14 bases between them. In nucleotides, the CDR3 is TGTGCCAGAATGCCTGACGAGGCGTCCTACGAGCAGTACTTC. This sequence encodes CARMPDEASYEQYF.

The chain links TRBV19 to TRBJ1-1; 8 nucleotides match TRBD1. This CDR3 spans 13 amino acids. Germline CDR1 is LNHDA and CDR2 is SQIVND (reference sequence). J gave up 0 bases and V 11 bases, and 5 bases lay outside the gene matches. The CDR3 sequence is CAGRQGMNTEAFF. CDR3 bases: TGTGCCGGGAGACAGGGGATGAACACTGAAGCTTTCTTT.

This clone was seen only once. The genes are TRBV5-6 and TRBJ2-7; D is ambiguous. Germline V lookup: CDR1 SGHDT, CDR2 YYEEEE. Trimming took off 4 bases at V and 3 bases at J, with 26 bases between the two ends. The CDR3 has 18 residues. CDR3 in amino acids: CASSPLYIPVTEYYEQYF. In DNA form, the CDR3 reads TGTGCCAGCAGCCCGCTGTATATTCCGGTGACGGAATACTACGAGCAGTACTTC.

DNA for the CDR3: TGTGCCAGCAGTTTTGCCGGGGACTATGGCTACACCTTC. It encodes CASSFAGDYGYTF. The genes are TRBV27 and TRBJ1-2, with D unresolved. V lost 3 bases and J lost 3, with 8 bases in between. Germline V lookup: CDR1 MNHEY, CDR2 SMNVEV (reference sequence). The CDR3 runs to 13 residues.

The chain links TRBV10-2 to TRBJ2-1; possibly TRBD2 for D (6 bases). The germline CDR1 and CDR2 sequences are WSHSY and SAAADI. With 1 base removed from V and 7 bases from J, the gap between germline ends came to 14 bases. This CDR3 region has 15 residues. CDR3 amino acids: CASSEWTYAGNEQFF. The CDR3 nucleotides are TGCGCCAGCAGTGAGTGGACCTACGCGGGAAATGAGCAGTTCTTC.

V is TRBV2 and J is TRBJ2-3; D is undetermined. CDR3 size: 13 residues. Per germline, CDR1 SNHLY and CDR2 FYNNEI. The V end was cut by 10 bases, the J end by 4 bases, with 15 bases between. CDR3 residues: CAILPSAADTQYF. The CDR3 region has the DNA TGTGCCATCCTCCCTAGTGCGGCAGATACGCAGTATTTT.

The CDR3 here is CASSLTTGPEETQYF. As DNA, the CDR3 is TGCGCCAGCAGCCTAACAACAGGGCCCGAAGAGACCCAGTACTTC. The chain has TRBV5-1 and TRBJ2-5; D may be TRBD1 (6 bases). This CDR3 is built from 15 residues. Germline assignment: CDR1 SGHRS and CDR2 YFSETQ. V was cut by 4 bases and J by 3 bases, with 16 bases left in between.